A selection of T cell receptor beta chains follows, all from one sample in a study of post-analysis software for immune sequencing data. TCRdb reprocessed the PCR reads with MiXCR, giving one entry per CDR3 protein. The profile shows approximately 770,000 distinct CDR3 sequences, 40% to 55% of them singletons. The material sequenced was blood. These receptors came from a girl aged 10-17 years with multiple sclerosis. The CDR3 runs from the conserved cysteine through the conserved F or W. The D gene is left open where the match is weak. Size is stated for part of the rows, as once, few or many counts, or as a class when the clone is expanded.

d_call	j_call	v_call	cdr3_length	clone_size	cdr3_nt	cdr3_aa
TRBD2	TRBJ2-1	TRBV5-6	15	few	TGTGCCAGCAGCCTCCTAGCGGGGCAACGTAATGAGCAGTTCTTC	CASSLLAGQRNEQFF
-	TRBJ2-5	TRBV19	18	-	TGTGCCAGTAGTGCGTCCTGGGGGAACCCACAGGGTCGGGAGACCCAGTACTTC	CASSASWGNPQGRETQYF
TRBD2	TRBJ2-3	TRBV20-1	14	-	TGCAGTGCTAGCGGGACTAGCGTCACAGATACGCAGTATTTT	CSASGTSVTDTQYF
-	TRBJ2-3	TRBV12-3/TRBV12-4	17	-	TGTGCCAGCAGTTCACTCCGACAGAGTTTTAGCACAGATACGCAGTATTTT	CASSSLRQSFSTDTQYF
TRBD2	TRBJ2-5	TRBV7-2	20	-	TGTGCCAGCAGCTCCTCCTTACTAGCGGTATCTATAAGGGTAGGAGAGACCCAGTACTTC	CASSSSLLAVSIRVGETQYF
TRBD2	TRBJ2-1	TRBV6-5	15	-	TGTGCCAGCAGCCCAAGCGGGGCCCCCTCCAATGAGCAGTTCTTC	CASSPSGAPSNEQFF
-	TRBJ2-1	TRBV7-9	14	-	TGTGCCAGCAGCTTACAGATAGCGTCGGACAAGCAGTTCTTC	CASSLQIASDKQFF
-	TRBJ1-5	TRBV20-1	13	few	TGCAGTGCCCAATCGGGGAGCAATCAGCCCCAGCATTTT	CSAQSGSNQPQHF
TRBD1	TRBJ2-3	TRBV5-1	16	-	TGCGCCAGCAGCCCCGCGCGGGGACAGGGCACAGATACGCAGTATTTT	CASSPARGQGTDTQYF
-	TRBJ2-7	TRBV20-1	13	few	TGCAGTGCTAGAGAACAAGGGCGTGAGGAGCAGTACTTC	CSAREQGREEQYF
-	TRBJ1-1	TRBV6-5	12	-	TGTGCCAGCAGTTGGGACGGCACTGAAGCTTTCTTT	CASSWDGTEAFF
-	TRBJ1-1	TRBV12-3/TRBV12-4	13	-	TGTGCCAGCAGTTTGGACAGTAGTAATGAAGCTTTCTTT	CASSLDSSNEAFF
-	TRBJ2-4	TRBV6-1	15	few	TGTGCCAGCAGTGAAATGGAGGTGGCCAAAAACATTCAGTACTTC	CASSEMEVAKNIQYF
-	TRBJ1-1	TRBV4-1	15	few	TGCGCCAGCAGCCAAGAGAGGGCCAGGAACACTGAAGCTTTCTTT	CASSQERARNTEAFF
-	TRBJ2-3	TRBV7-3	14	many	TGTGCCAGCAGCTTATCCGCAGGAAGAGATACGCAGTATTTT	CASSLSAGRDTQYF
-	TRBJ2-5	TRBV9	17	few	TGTGCCAGCAGCGTAGAACCGGTCCCACTCCCAACGGAGACCCAGTACTTC	CASSVEPVPLPTETQYF
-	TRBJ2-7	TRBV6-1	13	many	TGTGCCAGCAGGAGCGGACAGTACTACGAGCAGTACTTC	CASRSGQYYEQYF
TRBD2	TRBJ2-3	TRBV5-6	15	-	TGTGCCAGCAGCTTTCTAGCGGGCATCACAGATACGCAGTATTTT	CASSFLAGITDTQYF
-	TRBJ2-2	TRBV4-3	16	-	TGCGCCAGCAGCCGCAACGGACTTGCGAACACCGGGGAGCTGTTTTTT	CASSRNGLANTGELFF
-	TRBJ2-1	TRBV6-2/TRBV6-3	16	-	TGTGCCAGCAATTCAGAGGAGCCGAAATTCTACAATGAGCAGTTCTTC	CASNSEEPKFYNEQFF
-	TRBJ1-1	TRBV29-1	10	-	TGCAGCGTTGATGACACTGAAGCTTTCTTT	CSVDDTEAFF
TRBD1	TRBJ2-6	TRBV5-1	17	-	TGCGCCAGCAGCTCCGGGACAGGGTCCTCTGGGGCCAACGTCCTGACTTTC	CASSSGTGSSGANVLTF
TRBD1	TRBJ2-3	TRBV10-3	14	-	TGTGCCACGGTACCGGGACAGGAAGGAGATACGCAGTATTTT	CATVPGQEGDTQYF
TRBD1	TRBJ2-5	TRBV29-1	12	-	TGCAGCGTGTACGACAGGGGCGAGACCCAGTACTTC	CSVYDRGETQYF
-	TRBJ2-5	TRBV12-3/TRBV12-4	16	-	TGTGCCAGCTGCTCCTTCATTCAGACTGGTCAAGAGACCCAGTACTTC	CASCSFIQTGQETQYF
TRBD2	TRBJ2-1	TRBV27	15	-	TGTGCCAGCAGCCGGGAAAGGACTAGCGGGAGGGGGCGGTTCTTC	CASSRERTSGRGRFF
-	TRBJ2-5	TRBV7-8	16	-	TGTGCCAGCAGCTTAGAAGGGGGGTCCCGAGAAGGGACCCAGTACTTC	CASSLEGGSREGTQYF
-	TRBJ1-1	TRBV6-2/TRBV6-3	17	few	TGTGCCAGCAGTTACTCGAGGACGGGGGGCAGGAGCACTGAAGCTTTCTTT	CASSYSRTGGRSTEAFF
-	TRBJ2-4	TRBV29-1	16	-	TGCAGCGTGAATGGAGAAGGCGAAATGGCCAAAAACATTCAGTACTTC	CSVNGEGEMAKNIQYF
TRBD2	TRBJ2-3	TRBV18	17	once	TGTGCCAGCTCACCCTCGACTAGCGGGACCCCGGGAGATACGCAGTATTTT	CASSPSTSGTPGDTQYF
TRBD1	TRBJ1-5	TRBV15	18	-	TGTGCCACCAGCAGAGATGGGCCCACGGGACAGTTCGATCAGCCCCAGCATTTT	CATSRDGPTGQFDQPQHF
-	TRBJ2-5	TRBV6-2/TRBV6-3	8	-	TGTGCCAGCAGTGGGCAGTACTTC	CASSGQYF
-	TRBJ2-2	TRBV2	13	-	TGTGCCAGCCTCCTCATAGAGGGCGGGGAGCTGTTTTTT	CASLLIEGGELFF
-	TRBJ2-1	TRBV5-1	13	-	TGCGCCAGCAGCGCCGCTGAGTGGAGTGAGCAGTTCTTC	CASSAAEWSEQFF
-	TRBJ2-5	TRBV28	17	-	TGTGCCAGCAGTTTATCGAGCACTGGCAGGAGCCTAAGGGAGCAGTACTTC	CASSLSSTGRSLREQYF
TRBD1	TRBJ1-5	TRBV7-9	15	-	TGTGCCAGCAGTCAGGGACAGGGTGTTGGTCAGCCCCAGCATTTT	CASSQGQGVGQPQHF
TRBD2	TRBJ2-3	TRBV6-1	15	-	TGTGCCAGCAGTCAATCTAGCGGGAGTACAGATACGCAGTATTTT	CASSQSSGSTDTQYF
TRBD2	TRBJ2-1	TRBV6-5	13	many	TGTGCCAGCAGCTCTAGCGGGAGTAATGAGCAGTTCTTC	CASSSSGSNEQFF
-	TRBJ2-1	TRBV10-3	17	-	TGTGCCATCAGTGAGGGGGCTGGGGGCGGCTCCTACAATGAGCAGTTCTTC	CAISEGAGGGSYNEQFF
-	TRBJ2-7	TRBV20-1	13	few	TGCAGTGCTCGCGGGACACCCTCCTACGAGCAGTACTTC	CSARGTPSYEQYF
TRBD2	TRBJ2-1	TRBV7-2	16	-	TGTGCCAGCAGCTTGGGGTCAGCTAGCGGGAGCCGGGAGCAGTTCTTC	CASSLGSASGSREQFF
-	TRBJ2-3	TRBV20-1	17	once	TGCAGTGCTCCGAGGGGCGGCGGCGGGGCTGCAGAGAATACGCAGTATTTT	CSAPRGGGGAAENTQYF
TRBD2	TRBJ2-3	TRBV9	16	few	TGTGCCAGCAGCCAGATAGCGGGAGGGCCGGCAGATACGCAGTATTTT	CASSQIAGGPADTQYF
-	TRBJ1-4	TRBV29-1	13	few	TGCAGCGTTTACGGGACATCAGCTGAAAAACTGTTTTTT	CSVYGTSAEKLFF
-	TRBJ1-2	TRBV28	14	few	TGTGCCAGCAGTATAGGGACAATTAACTATGGCTACACCTTC	CASSIGTINYGYTF
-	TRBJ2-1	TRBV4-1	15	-	TGCACCAGCAGCTTTGGAGGGGGCTTATACAATGAGCAGTTCTTC	CTSSFGGGLYNEQFF
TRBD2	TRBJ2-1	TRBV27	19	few	TGTGCCAGCAGTTTGGGCAGGGGATTATCAGCGGGAGATTACAATGAGCAGTTCTTC	CASSLGRGLSAGDYNEQFF
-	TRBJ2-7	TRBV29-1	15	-	TGCAGCGTTGAACCCGGTGGCAGTTGGGGGCACGAGCAGTACTTC	CSVEPGGSWGHEQYF